These 19 T cell receptor beta chains originate from one sample sequenced in a study of blood T cells in healthy people across ages. Through a sample-barcoded 5' primer and a J-beta primer mix, a second PCR was run for about 7 to 12 cycles. TCRdb re-derived calls from the 5' RACE reads in MiXCR, one entry per CDR3 protein. The table has 1 million to 1.2 million distinct CDR3 sequences, roughly two fifths seen once. The sequencing input was blood. These receptors all stem from a man between 18 and 35 years old in good health.

The CDR3 here is CASRDRGGNQPQHF. The CDR3, as DNA: TGTGCCAGCCGGGACAGGGGGGGCAATCAGCCCCAGCATTTT. This rearrangement joins TRBV27 to TRBJ1-5; TRBD1 agrees at 11 bases. This CDR3 has 14 residues. In germline, CDR1 is MNHEY, CDR2 SMNVEV (reference sequence). J lost 2 bases, V lost 8 bases, and 2 bases had no gene match.

The chain couples TRBV5-1 to TRBJ1-6; 9 bases align to TRBD1. Germline V gene lookup returns CDR1 SGHRS and CDR2 YFSETQ. The trim removed 3 bases at V and 7 bases at J, leaving 5 bases unmatched. CDR3 length: 15 amino acids. CDR3 in DNA: TGCGCCAGCAGCTCGGGACAGGGAGGGAATTCACCCCTCCACTTT. Protein sequence: CASSSGQGGNSPLHF.

This chain uses TRBV27 with TRBJ1-1; D is unresolved. The CDR3 is 13 amino acids. Germline V gene sequence: CDR1 MNHEY, CDR2 SMNVEV (reference sequence). The V end lost 5 bases, the J end lost 2 bases, and 9 bases lay between the germline ends. As DNA, the CDR3 is TGTGCCAGCAGTCTGTCGGACAACACTGAAGCTTTCTTT. Residues: CASSLSDNTEAFF.

This clonotype appeared many times. The rearrangement uses TRBV10-3 and TRBJ2-5, with D uncertain. The length of the CDR3 is 17 residues. The V end was cut by 0 bases, the J end by 2 bases, with 16 bases between. CDR1 is ENHRY, CDR2 SYGVKD, per germline. CDR3 region: CAISESYRGRGQETQYF. As DNA, the CDR3 is TGTGCCATCAGTGAGTCTTACCGCGGCAGAGGACAAGAGACCCAGTACTTC.

This clonotype turned up a few times. This sequence joins TRBV20-1 and TRBJ1-2; D is undetermined. Looked up from germline, CDR1 is DFQATT and CDR2 is SNEGSKA (reference sequence). The CDR3 is 15 amino acids. Between the trimmed V and J ends, which lost 0 bases and 4 bases, there was a span of 15 bases. The CDR3: CSARDFTDGLYGYTF. In DNA, the CDR3 is TGCAGTGCTAGAGATTTTACGGACGGCCTCTATGGCTACACCTTC.

CDR3 sequence: CASSLGGHFNTEAFF. As DNA, the CDR3 is TGTGCCAGCAGCTTAGGAGGCCATTTTAATACTGAAGCTTTCTTT. The genes are TRBV7-2 and TRBJ1-1; D is undetermined. The CDR3 consists of 15 residues. The V end lost 1 base, the J end lost 5 bases, and 14 bases lay between the germline ends. CDR1 SGHTA and CDR2 FQGNSA come from the germline V gene. Combining the CDR3 with reference TRBV7-2 and TRBJ1-1 gives the whole variable domain GAGVSQSPSNKVTEKGKDVELRCDPISGHTALYWYRQSLGQGLEFLIYFQGNSAPDKSGLPSDRFSAERTGGSVSTLTIQRTQQEDSAVYLCASSLGGHFNTEAFFGQGTRLTVV.

This chain uses TRBV20-1 with TRBJ1-1; 8 nucleotides agree with TRBD1. The CDR3 length is 13 residues. Trimming at V came to 6 bases and at J to 1 base, leaving 4 bases not matched to a gene. Germline V gene sequence: CDR1 DFQATT, CDR2 SNEGSKA (reference sequence). The CDR3, as DNA: TGCAGTGCGACCGGGACAGGGAACACTGAAGCTTTCTTT. Translating it yields CSATGTGNTEAFF.

The chain combines TRBV12-5 with TRBJ2-1; 8 bases fit TRBD1. The CDR3 runs to 15 residues. The germline V gene has CDR1 LGHNT and CDR2 FRNRAP. Trimming took 3 bases from V and 1 from J; bases not matched to a gene: 2. CDR3 sequence reads: CASGFGQGSYNEQFF. For the CDR3, the DNA is TGTGCTAGTGGTTTCGGACAGGGTTCCTACAATGAGCAGTTCTTC.

The DNA of the CDR3 is TGTGCCAGCAGCGGGGCCACCGGGGAGCTGTTTTTT. Translating it yields CASSGATGELFF. The chain is built from TRBV11-2 and TRBJ2-2; D may be TRBD1 (5 bases). V was clipped by 5 bases and J by 4 bases, with 5 bases between them. The germline V gene encodes CDR1 SGHAT and CDR2 FQNNGV. The CDR3 covers 12 residues.

The chain recombines TRBV6-2 or TRBV6-3 with TRBJ1-5, with D possibly TRBD1 on 6 matching bases. The V and J ends lost 3 bases and 4 bases respectively, with 13 bases between them. The CDR3 has 15 amino acids. CDR1 MNHEY and CDR2 SVGEGT come from the germline V gene. The DNA for the CDR3 is TGTGCCAGCAGTTATGCGGGGGCCCGAAATCAGCCCCAGCATTTT. Amino acid sequence: CASSYAGARNQPQHF.

Only a few counts were recorded for this clonotype. This rearrangement joins TRBV27 to TRBJ1-2; D might be TRBD1 (5 bases). The CDR3 is 13 amino acids. V shed 0 bases and J shed 7 bases, with 9 bases lying between them. The germline CDR1 and CDR2 sequences are MNHEY and SMNVEV (reference sequence). CDR3 region: CASSLSGEAGYTF. The CDR3 nucleotides read TGTGCCAGCAGTTTATCAGGGGAGGCTGGCTACACCTTC.

The chain recombines TRBV19 with TRBJ1-5; possible D gene TRBD1, 6 bases. Between the trimmed V and J ends, which lost 4 bases and 6 bases, there was a span of 10 bases. Germline V gene lookup returns CDR1 LNHDA and CDR2 SQIVND (reference sequence). The length of the CDR3 is 13 residues. CDR3 region: CASSKQGTQPQHF. The CDR3 nucleotides read TGTGCCAGTAGTAAACAGGGAACTCAGCCCCAGCATTTT.

The V gene is TRBV18, the J gene TRBJ1-4, with D unresolved. CDR3 size: 15 residues. V lost 3 bases and J 2 bases, leaving 10 bases between the germline ends. From germline, CDR1 is KGHSH and CDR2 LQKENI. The DNA for the CDR3 is TGTGCCAGCTCACCCGGATTAGGGACTAATGAAAAACTGTTTTTT. As protein: CASSPGLGTNEKLFF.

V is TRBV28 and J is TRBJ2-7; D might be TRBD1 (5 bases). V dropped 11 bases and J dropped 0 bases, with 14 bases sitting between them. The germline gives CDR1 MDHEN, CDR2 SYDVKM. The CDR3 consists of 13 residues. CDR3 coding DNA: TGTGCCGGAACAGGCCCGGGCTCCTACGAGCAGTACTTC. Translation: CAGTGPGSYEQYF.

The chain combines TRBV27 with TRBJ2-7, with 12 positions matching TRBD2. Per germline, CDR1 MNHEY and CDR2 SMNVEV (reference sequence). This CDR3 has 15 amino acids. J lost 3 bases, V lost 3 bases, and 3 bases had no gene match. In DNA form, the CDR3 reads TGTGCCAGCAGTTTTCGGACTAGCGGGATCTACGAGCAGTACTTC. Translating gives CASSFRTSGIYEQYF.

For this clonotype: A junction end diverges from the germline sequence, so it may reflect a read error. The chain recombines TRBV29-1 with TRBJ2-1; D is perhaps TRBD2 (6 bases). This CDR3 spans 15 amino acids. The germline CDR1 and CDR2 sequences are SQVTM and ANQGSEA. The CDR3 region has the DNA TGCAGCGTTGAAGATCAATGGGACTCCTACAATGAGCTGTTCTTC. Translated, it gives CSVEDQWDSYNELFF.

The J gene is TRBJ2-4, the V gene TRBV7-2; 8 nucleotides line up with TRBD1. The DNA end is more similar to TRBJ2-7, so the J call may be wrong. The CDR3 loop spans 14 amino acids. Per the germline V gene, CDR1 is SGHTA and CDR2 is FQGNSA. CDR3: CASSFGQGGREQYF. The CDR3 bases are TGTGCCAGCAGCTTCGGACAGGGAGGTCGCGAGCAGTACTTC.

This clonotype was observed a handful of times. V gene TRBV10-3 combines with J gene TRBJ1-2; no definite D call. The V end lost 0 bases, the J end lost 7 bases, and 12 bases lay between the germline ends. CDR1 ENHRY and CDR2 SYGVKD come from the germline V gene. The CDR3 extends over 14 amino acids. This chain's CDR3 is CAISESRTASGYTF. The CDR3, as DNA: TGTGCCATCAGTGAGTCGCGCACAGCATCTGGCTACACCTTC.

The chain links TRBV5-1 to TRBJ2-5, with no clear D. Trimming left V 4 bases short and J 2 bases short, with 6 bases between. This CDR3 has 12 residues. Germline V gene lookup returns CDR1 SGHRS and CDR2 YFSETQ. For the CDR3, the DNA is TGCGCCAGCAGCATCGAGCAAGAGACCCAGTACTTC. Amino acid sequence: CASSIEQETQYF.